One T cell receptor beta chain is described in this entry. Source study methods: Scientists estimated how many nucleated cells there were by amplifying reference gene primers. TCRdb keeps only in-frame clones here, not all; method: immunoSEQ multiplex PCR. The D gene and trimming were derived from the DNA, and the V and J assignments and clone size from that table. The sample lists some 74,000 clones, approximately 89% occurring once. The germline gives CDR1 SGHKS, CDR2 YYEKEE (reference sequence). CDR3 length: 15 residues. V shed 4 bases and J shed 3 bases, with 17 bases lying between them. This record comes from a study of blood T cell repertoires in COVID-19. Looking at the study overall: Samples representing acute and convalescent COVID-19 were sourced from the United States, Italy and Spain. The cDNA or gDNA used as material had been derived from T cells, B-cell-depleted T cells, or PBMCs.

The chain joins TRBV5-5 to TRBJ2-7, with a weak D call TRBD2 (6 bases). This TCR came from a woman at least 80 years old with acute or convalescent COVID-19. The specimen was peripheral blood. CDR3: CASSPAPGTVYEQYF. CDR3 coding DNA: TGTGCCAGCAGCCCAGCACCCGGGACTGTCTACGAGCAGTACTTC.